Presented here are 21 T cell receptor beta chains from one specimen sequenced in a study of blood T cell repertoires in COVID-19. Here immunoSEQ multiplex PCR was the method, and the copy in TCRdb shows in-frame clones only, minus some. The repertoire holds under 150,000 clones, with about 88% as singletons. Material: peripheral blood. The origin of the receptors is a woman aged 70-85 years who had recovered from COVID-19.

CDR3 in DNA: TGCGCCAGCAGCCCATGGCCGGGACAGGGAGAAGGCTACACCTTC. Encoded protein: CASSPWPGQGEGYTF. The rearrangement joins TRBV4-1 to TRBJ1-2, with 9 bases fitting TRBD1. The CDR3 runs to 15 residues. J lost 8 bases, V lost 4 bases, and 11 bases had no gene match. Germline values: CDR1 MGHRA, CDR2 YSYEKL.

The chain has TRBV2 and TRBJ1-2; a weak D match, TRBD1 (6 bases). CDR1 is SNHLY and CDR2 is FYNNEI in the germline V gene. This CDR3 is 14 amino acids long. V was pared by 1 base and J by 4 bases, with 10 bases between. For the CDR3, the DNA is TGTGCCAGCAGTGAAGGGGGGCGAATCTATGGCTACACCTTC. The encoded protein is CASSEGGRIYGYTF.

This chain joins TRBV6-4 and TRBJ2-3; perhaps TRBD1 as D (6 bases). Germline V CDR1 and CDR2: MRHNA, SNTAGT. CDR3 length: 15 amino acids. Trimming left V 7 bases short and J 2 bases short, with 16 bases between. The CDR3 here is CASNEEDRFTDTQYF. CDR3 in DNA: TGTGCCAGCAATGAAGAGGACAGATTCACAGATACGCAGTATTTT.

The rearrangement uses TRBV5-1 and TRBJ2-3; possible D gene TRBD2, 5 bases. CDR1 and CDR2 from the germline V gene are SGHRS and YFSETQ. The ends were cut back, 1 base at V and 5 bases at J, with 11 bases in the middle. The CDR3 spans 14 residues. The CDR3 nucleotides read TGCGCCAGCAGCTTGATCAACGGAGGAGATACGCAGTATTTT. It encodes CASSLINGGDTQYF.

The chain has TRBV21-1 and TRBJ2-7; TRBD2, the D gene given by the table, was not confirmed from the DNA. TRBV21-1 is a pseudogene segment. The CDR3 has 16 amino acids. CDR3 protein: CASSKAGRLFPYEQYF. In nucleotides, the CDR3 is TGTGCCAGCAGCAAAGCGGGGAGACTCTTCCCCTACGAGCAGTACTTC.

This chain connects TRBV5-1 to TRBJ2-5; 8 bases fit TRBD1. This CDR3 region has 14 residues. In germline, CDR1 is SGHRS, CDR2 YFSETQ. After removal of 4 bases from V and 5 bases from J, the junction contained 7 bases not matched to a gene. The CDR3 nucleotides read TGCGCCAGCAGCCCGGGACAGGTCTCGGAGACCCAGTACTTC. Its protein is CASSPGQVSETQYF.

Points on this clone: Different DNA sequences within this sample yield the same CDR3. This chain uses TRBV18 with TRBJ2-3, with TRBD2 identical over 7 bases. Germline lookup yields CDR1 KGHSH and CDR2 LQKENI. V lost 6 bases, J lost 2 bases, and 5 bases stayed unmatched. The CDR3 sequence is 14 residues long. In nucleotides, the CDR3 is TGTGCCAGCTCGCCTACTAGCGCCACAGATACGCAGTATTTT. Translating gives CASSPTSATDTQYF.

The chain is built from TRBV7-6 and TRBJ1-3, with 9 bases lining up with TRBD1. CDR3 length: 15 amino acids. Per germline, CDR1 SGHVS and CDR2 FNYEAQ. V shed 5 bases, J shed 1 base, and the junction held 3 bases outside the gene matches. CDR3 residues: CASSLQGASGNTIYF. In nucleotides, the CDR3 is TGTGCCAGCAGCCTACAGGGGGCGTCTGGAAACACCATATATTTT.

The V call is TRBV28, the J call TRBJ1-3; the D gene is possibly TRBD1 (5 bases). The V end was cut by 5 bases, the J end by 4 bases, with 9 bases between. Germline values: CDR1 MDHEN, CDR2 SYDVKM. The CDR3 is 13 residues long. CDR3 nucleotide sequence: TGTGCCAGCAGTCAGGGACTCGGAAACACCATATATTTT. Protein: CASSQGLGNTIYF.

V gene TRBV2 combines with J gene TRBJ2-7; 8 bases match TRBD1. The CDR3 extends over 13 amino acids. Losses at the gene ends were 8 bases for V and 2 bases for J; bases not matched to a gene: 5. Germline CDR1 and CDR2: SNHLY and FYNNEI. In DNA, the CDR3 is TGTGCCAGCGGACAGGGCAACGCCTACGAGCAGTACTTC. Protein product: CASGQGNAYEQYF.

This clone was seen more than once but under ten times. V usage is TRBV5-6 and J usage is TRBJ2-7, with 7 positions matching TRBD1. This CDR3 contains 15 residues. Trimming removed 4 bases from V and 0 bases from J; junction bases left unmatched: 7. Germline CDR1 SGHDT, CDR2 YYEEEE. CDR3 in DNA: TGTGCCAGCAGCGATGGACAGGCTCCCTCCTACGAGCAGTACTTC. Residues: CASSDGQAPSYEQYF.

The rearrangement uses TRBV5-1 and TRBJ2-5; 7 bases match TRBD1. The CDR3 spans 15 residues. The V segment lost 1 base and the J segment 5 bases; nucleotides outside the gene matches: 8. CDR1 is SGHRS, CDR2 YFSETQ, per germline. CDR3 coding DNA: TGCGCCAGCAGCTTGAGGGCCCAGGGGGTGGAGACCCAGTACTTC. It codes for CASSLRAQGVETQYF.

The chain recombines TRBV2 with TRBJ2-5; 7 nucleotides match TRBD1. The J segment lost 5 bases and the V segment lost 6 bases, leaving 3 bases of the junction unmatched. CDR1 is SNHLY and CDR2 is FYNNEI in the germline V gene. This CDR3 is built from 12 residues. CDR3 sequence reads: CASRDRRETQYF. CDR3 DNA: TGTGCCAGCAGGGACAGGCGGGAGACCCAGTACTTC.

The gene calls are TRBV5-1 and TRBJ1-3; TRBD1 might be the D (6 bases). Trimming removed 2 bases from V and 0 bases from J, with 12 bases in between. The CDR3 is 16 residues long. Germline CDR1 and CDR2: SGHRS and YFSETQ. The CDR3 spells CASSFPPGDSGNTIYF. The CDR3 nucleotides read TGCGCCAGCAGCTTTCCACCAGGGGACTCTGGAAACACCATATATTTT.

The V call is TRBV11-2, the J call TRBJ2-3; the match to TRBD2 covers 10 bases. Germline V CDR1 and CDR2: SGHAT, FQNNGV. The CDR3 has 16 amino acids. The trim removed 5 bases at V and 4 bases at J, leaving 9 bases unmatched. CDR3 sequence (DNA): TGTGCCAGCAGCGACCCTAAGCGGGGGGGGGCAGATACGCAGTATTTT. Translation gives CASSDPKRGGADTQYF.

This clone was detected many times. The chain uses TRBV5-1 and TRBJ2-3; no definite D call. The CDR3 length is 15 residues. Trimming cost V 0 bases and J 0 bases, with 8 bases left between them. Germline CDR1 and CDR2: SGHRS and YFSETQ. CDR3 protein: CASSLGAASTDTQYF. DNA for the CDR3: TGCGCCAGCAGCTTGGGGGCTGCTAGCACAGATACGCAGTATTTT.

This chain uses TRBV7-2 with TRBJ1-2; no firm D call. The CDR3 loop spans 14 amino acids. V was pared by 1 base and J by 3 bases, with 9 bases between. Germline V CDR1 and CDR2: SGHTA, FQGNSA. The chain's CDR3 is CASSLVRGDYGYTF. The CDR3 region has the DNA TGTGCCAGCAGCTTAGTACGGGGTGACTATGGCTACACCTTC.

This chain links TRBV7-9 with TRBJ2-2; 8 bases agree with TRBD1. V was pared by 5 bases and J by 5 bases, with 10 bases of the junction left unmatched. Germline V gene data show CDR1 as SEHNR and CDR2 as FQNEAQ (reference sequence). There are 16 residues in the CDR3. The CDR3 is CASSPDRARSTGELFF. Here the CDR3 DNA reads TGTGCCAGCAGCCCGGACAGGGCGAGGTCTACCGGGGAGCTGTTTTTT.

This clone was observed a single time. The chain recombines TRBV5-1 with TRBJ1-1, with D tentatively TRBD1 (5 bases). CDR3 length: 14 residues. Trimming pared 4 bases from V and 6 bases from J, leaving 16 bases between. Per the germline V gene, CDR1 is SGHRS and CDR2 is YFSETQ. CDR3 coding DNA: TGCGCCAGCAGCCCAGACAGATGGAGGGCTGAAGCTTTCTTT. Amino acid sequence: CASSPDRWRAEAFF.

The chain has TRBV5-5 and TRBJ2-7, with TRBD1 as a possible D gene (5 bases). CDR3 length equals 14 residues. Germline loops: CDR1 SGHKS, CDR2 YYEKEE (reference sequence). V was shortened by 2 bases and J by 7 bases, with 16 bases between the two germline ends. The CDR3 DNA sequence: TGTGCCAGCAGCTTCCCCCCCCAGGGTGGGGAGCAGTACTTC. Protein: CASSFPPQGGEQYF. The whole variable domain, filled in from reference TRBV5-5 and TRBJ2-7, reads DAGVTQSPTHLIKTRGQQVTLRCSPISGHKSVSWYQQVLGQGPQFIFQYYEKEERGRGNFPDRFSARQFPNYSSELNVNALLLGDSALYLCASSFPPQGGEQYFGPGTRLTVT.

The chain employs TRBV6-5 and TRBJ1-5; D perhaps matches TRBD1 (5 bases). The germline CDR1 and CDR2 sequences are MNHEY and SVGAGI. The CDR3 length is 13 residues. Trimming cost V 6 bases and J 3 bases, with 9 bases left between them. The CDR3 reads CASRGLFNQPQHF. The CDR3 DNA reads TGTGCCAGCAGGGGACTCTTCAATCAGCCCCAGCATTTT.